In its sample, the clone carrying this T cell receptor (beta chain) was seen a few times. This sample stems from a study of response to subunit inactivated influenza vaccine. MiXCR was run by TCRdb on the RT-PCR reads, yielding one entry per CDR3 protein. The sample contains around 200,000 distinct CDR3 sequences, around 12% of which appear only once. These data were likewise used in another study, on T cells expressing NK-cell markers. In that study: Production of TCR beta cDNA relied on 5'RACE template switching with UMIs. Sorted CD3+CD56+NKG2C+, CD3+CD56+NKG2C- and CD3+CD56-NKG2C+ T-cell subsets were beta-chain profiled. In roughly 6 donors, dominant CD3+CD56+NKG2C+ clones formed about 1.0-7.0% of CD8+ cells. These same clonotypes (in several donors) also led the CD3+CD56-NKG2C+ fraction.

The sample in question was CD8+ T cells sorted from PBMCs, obtained roughly 12 days after vaccination. The TCR comes from a man aged 50-59 years who received an inactivated influenza vaccine.

CDR3 residues: CASSFHPVDRPEAFF. Here the CDR3 DNA reads TGCGCCAGCAGCTTTCATCCGGTCGACAGACCTGAAGCTTTCTTT. The chain has TRBV5-1 and TRBJ1-1; TRBD1 might be the D (5 bases). Germline values: CDR1 SGHRS, CDR2 YFSETQ. This CDR3 is built from 15 residues. Trimming cost V 2 bases and J 6 bases, with 17 bases left between them. Full variable domain (remainder filled in from reference TRBV5-1 and TRBJ1-1): KAGVTQTPRYLIKTRGQQVTLSCSPISGHRSVSWYQQTPGQGLQFLFEYFSETQRNKGNFPGRFSGRQFSNSRSEMNVSTLELGDSALYLCASSFHPVDRPEAFFGQGTRLTVV.